What follows are 14 T cell receptor beta chains derived from one specimen sequenced in a study of beta chain features in type 1 diabetes (dated by TCRdb to 2017 to 2018). The library was prepared using the immunoSEQ multiplex PCR assay. All of the isolated RNA was reverse transcribed with the High Capacity cDNA Reverse Transcription Kit, so expressed TCRB transcripts were sequenced. TCRdb retrieved this table from immuneACCESS and kept in-frame rearrangements only. Not all clones are present; in checked studies, unresolved V genes account for under half, and no reason is known for the remainder. Across this sample there are 50,000 to 65,000 clones, with roughly 39% seen only once. 1.4% of the sample is held by the ten biggest clonotypes. Their cognate antigens are unknown. Study-level results and caveats: A moderate but significant shortening of TCRB CDR3 length was observed in type 1 diabetes patients in all four CD4+ subsets.

The specimen was Tregs from blood. This specimen's cell subset or site label, per the study, means: regulatory CD4+ T cells. The receptors here all came from a man younger than 45 with type 1 diabetes.

The chain joins TRBV28 to TRBJ2-7; tentative D call: TRBD1 (6 bases). CDR3 length: 14 residues. Per the germline V gene, CDR1 is MDHEN and CDR2 is SYDVKM. V was pared by 3 bases and J by 2 bases, with 11 bases between. CDR3 DNA: TGTGCCAGCAGTTTGGGGGACAAAGCCTACGAGCAGTACTTC. This translates into CASSLGDKAYEQYF. The whole variable domain, remainder taken from reference TRBV28 and TRBJ2-7, is DVKVTQSSRYLVKRTGEKVFLECVQDMDHENMFWYRQDPGLGLRLIYFSYDVKMKEKGDIPEGYSVSREKKERFSLILESASTNQTSMYLCASSLGDKAYEQYFGPGTRLTVT.

This clone was counted between two and nine times. CDR3 DNA: TGTGCCAGCAGCCCTGGGACTGGCACAGATACGCAGTATTTT. Amino acids: CASSPGTGTDTQYF. This rearrangement joins TRBV7-3 to TRBJ2-3; D is possibly TRBD2 (6 bases). V shed 5 bases and J shed 1 base, with 10 bases lying between them. The CDR3 spans 14 residues. CDR1 and CDR2 (germline): SGHTA, FQGTGA. Full variable domain (remainder filled in from reference TRBV7-3 and TRBJ2-3): GAGVSQTPSNKVTEKGKYVELRCDPISGHTALYWYRQSLGQGPEFLIYFQGTGAADDSGLPNDRFFAVRPEGSVSTLKIQRTERGDSAVYLCASSPGTGTDTQYFGPGTRLTVL.

This clone turned up a few times. The J gene is TRBJ2-7, the V gene TRBV15; 10 nucleotides agree with TRBD2. The CDR3 sequence is 16 residues long. J was trimmed by 0 bases and V by 4 bases; bases with no gene match: 6. In germline, CDR1 is LNHNV, CDR2 YYDKDF (reference sequence). Here the CDR3 DNA reads TGTGCCACCAGCAAAGGAGGGACTAGCGCCTCCTACGAGCAGTACTTC. It encodes CATSKGGTSASYEQYF.

In this sample, this clone turned up a few times. The chain is built from TRBV6-1 and TRBJ2-7, with 7 bases identical to TRBD1. The germline V gene encodes CDR1 MNHNS and CDR2 SASEGT. The V segment lost 6 bases and the J segment 3 bases; nucleotides outside the gene matches: 8. This CDR3 is built from 14 residues. The CDR3 nucleotides are TGTGCCAGCAGATTTGCCGGGGACAGCTACGAGCAGTACTTC. Translated: CASRFAGDSYEQYF.

This rearrangement joins TRBV4-2 to TRBJ2-7; 11 nucleotides match TRBD1. J lost 5 bases, V lost 1 base, and 4 bases had no gene match. Germline V lookup: CDR1 LGHNA, CDR2 YNFKEQ. The CDR3 spans 15 residues. CDR3 in DNA: TGTGCCAGCAGCCAAGGGGGACAGGGGGTCAACGAGCAGTACTTC. Translation: CASSQGGQGVNEQYF.

DNA of the CDR3: TGTGCCAGCTCACCTCTCCAGGGGGCCTTGAGTGAAAAACTGTTTTTT. Translation gives CASSPLQGALSEKLFF. The rearrangement joins TRBV18 to TRBJ1-4; 8 bases match TRBD1. Looked up from germline, CDR1 is KGHSH and CDR2 is LQKENI. The CDR3 covers 16 residues. V was pared by 3 bases and J by 7 bases, with 10 bases of the junction left unmatched.

The CDR3 bases are TGCGCCAGCAGCTTGGTTGGACAGTCCTACAATGAGCAGTTCTTC. It encodes CASSLVGQSYNEQFF. The gene calls are TRBV5-1 and TRBJ2-1; D is possibly TRBD1 (6 bases). The ends were cut back, 0 bases at V and 1 base at J, with 8 bases in the middle. CDR3 size: 15 residues. CDR1 and CDR2 from the germline V gene are SGHRS and YFSETQ. The full variable domain, its missing parts supplied by reference TRBV5-1 and TRBJ2-1, is KAGVTQTPRYLIKTRGQQVTLSCSPISGHRSVSWYQQTPGQGLQFLFEYFSETQRNKGNFPGRFSGRQFSNSRSEMNVSTLELGDSALYLCASSLVGQSYNEQFFGPGTRLTVL.

V is TRBV19 and J is TRBJ1-5; TRBD1 matches 7 bases. The ends lost 8 bases at V and 2 bases at J; junction bases unmatched: 6. Germline values: CDR1 LNHDA, CDR2 SQIVND (reference sequence). The CDR3 has 14 residues. CDR3 sequence reads: CASGFQGGNQPQHF. The CDR3 DNA follows: TGTGCCAGTGGCTTCCAGGGGGGCAATCAGCCCCAGCATTTT.

The chain combines TRBV7-8 with TRBJ1-1; perhaps TRBD1 as D (6 bases). This CDR3 comprises 14 residues. Germline CDR1 SGHVS, CDR2 FQNEAQ. Trimming took off 2 bases at V and 5 bases at J, with 12 bases between the two ends. CDR3 sequence reads: CASSLQQGRTEAFF. Written as DNA, the CDR3 is TGTGCCAGCAGCTTACAACAGGGCCGGACTGAAGCTTTCTTT.

This clone has only a few counts. The V and J genes are TRBV2 and TRBJ1-2; D is perhaps TRBD1 (6 bases). The CDR3 consists of 14 residues. The germline V and J ends were trimmed by 6 bases and 7 bases, with 18 bases remaining between them. In germline, CDR1 is SNHLY, CDR2 FYNNEI. CDR3 region: CASRERQDTFGYTF. The CDR3 DNA reads TGTGCCAGCAGAGAGAGACAGGACACCTTTGGCTACACCTTC.

This clone was seen a handful of times. The chain recombines TRBV6-1 with TRBJ1-4; TRBD1 aligns across 7 bases. The germline V gene has CDR1 MNHNS and CDR2 SASEGT. This CDR3 comprises 16 residues. Germline trimming cut 4 bases from V and 8 bases from J; bases unmatched to any gene: 13. The CDR3: CASSATSTGRREKLFF. The CDR3, as DNA: TGTGCCAGCAGTGCGACGTCGACAGGGAGGAGAGAAAAACTGTTTTTT.

V usage is TRBV7-8 and J usage is TRBJ2-3; 9 nucleotides align to TRBD2. V dropped 5 bases and J dropped 4; count of bases not matched to a gene: 16. Germline CDR1 and CDR2: SGHVS and FQNEAQ. The CDR3 is 18 amino acids. CDR3 sequence (DNA): TGTGCCAGCAGCAGCCCGAGAGCGGGAGGTTATGTGGCAGATACGCAGTATTTT. Its translation: CASSSPRAGGYVADTQYF.

J is TRBJ2-1 and V is TRBV4-2; TRBD2 aligns across 13 bases. V was pared by 5 bases and J by 1 base, with 11 bases of the junction left unmatched. The CDR3 is 19 residues long. Germline lookup yields CDR1 LGHNA and CDR2 YNFKEQ. The CDR3 reads CASSSRTSGSIGSYNEQFF. DNA for the CDR3: TGTGCCAGCAGCTCTCGGACTAGCGGGAGTATAGGGTCCTACAATGAGCAGTTCTTC.

This clone came up a few times. The chain combines TRBV9 with TRBJ2-3, with 9 bases fitting TRBD2. This CDR3 is built from 16 residues. Germline CDR1 is SGDLS and CDR2 is YYNGEE. Losses at the gene ends were 1 base for V and 0 bases for J; bases not matched to a gene: 3. The CDR3 region is CASSVSSGVSTDTQYF. The CDR3 DNA sequence: TGTGCCAGCAGCGTATCTAGCGGGGTTAGCACAGATACGCAGTATTTT.